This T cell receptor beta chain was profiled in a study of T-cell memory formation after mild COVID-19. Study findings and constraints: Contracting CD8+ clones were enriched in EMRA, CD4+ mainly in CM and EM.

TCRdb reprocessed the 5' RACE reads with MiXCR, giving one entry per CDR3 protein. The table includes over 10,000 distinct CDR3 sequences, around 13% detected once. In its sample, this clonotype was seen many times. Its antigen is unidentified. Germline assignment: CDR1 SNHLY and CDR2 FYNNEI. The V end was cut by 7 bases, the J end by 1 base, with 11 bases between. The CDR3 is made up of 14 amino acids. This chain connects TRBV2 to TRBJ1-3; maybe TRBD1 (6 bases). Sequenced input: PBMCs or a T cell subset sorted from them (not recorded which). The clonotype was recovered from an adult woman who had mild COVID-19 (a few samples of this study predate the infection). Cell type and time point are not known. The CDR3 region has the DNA TGTGCCAGCAAGGGACAATTTTCTGGAAACACCATATATTTT. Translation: CASKGQFSGNTIYF.